These 16 T cell receptor beta chains share one sample of origin, sequenced in a study of human T cells and chemical hapten exposure. Specified time point: patch test 2, 6 weeks after DPC sensitization. This sample's treatment: therapeutic diphenylcyclopropenone sensitization with weekly scalp DPC. Via MiXCR, TCRdb re-called the RACE reads, giving one row per CDR3 protein. The data hold some 350,000 distinct CDR3 sequences, with about 6% observed a single time. The sequencing here drew on whole blood, taken in connection with sensitization to the hapten diphenylcyclopropenone (DPC). The source is a woman aged 18-35 years with alopecia areata. Some clones in this sample may be carry-over from other donors' samples.

There are many counts of this clonotype. The chain has TRBV5-6 and TRBJ2-3; possible D gene TRBD1, 5 bases. Germline V CDR1 and CDR2: SGHDT, YYEEEE. This CDR3 has 14 residues. The V gene lost 4 bases and the J gene lost 0 bases, with 9 bases spanning the gap. The CDR3, as DNA: TGTGCCAGCAGCGCCAGGGAAAGCACAGATACGCAGTATTTT. This sequence encodes CASSARESTDTQYF. Based on the CDR3 plus reference TRBV5-6 and TRBJ2-3, the full variable domain is DAGVTQSPTHLIKTRGQQVTLRCSPKSGHDTVSWYQQALGQGPQFIFQYYEEEERQRGNFPDRFSGHQFPNYSSELNVNALLLGDSALYLCASSARESTDTQYFGPGTRLTVL.

The chain employs TRBV7-6 and TRBJ2-3, with no clear D. Trimming shortened V by 2 bases and J by 4 bases, and 10 bases separated the two germline ends. The CDR3 runs 14 residues. Germline-derived CDR1 and CDR2 are SGHVS and FNYEAQ. The CDR3 spells CASSLSYKADTQYF. In nucleotides, the CDR3 is TGTGCCAGCAGCTTAAGTTACAAGGCAGATACGCAGTATTTT.

There are a few counts of this clonotype. The chain couples TRBV5-1 to TRBJ2-3; 10 nucleotides align to TRBD2. The J segment lost 5 bases and the V segment lost 3 bases, leaving 9 bases of the junction unmatched. The length of the CDR3 is 16 residues. Germline CDR1 and CDR2: SGHRS and YFSETQ. CDR3 bases: TGCGCCAGCAGCTCCTCTCAGCGGGGGGGCAGAGATACGCAGTATTTT. It is translated as CASSSSQRGGRDTQYF.

The sample holds many counts of this clonotype. This chain connects TRBV6-2 or TRBV6-3 to TRBJ2-5, with D perhaps given as TRBD1 or TRBD2 (5 bases each). V lost 3 bases, J lost 3 bases, and 26 bases lay in between. Germline CDR1 MNHEY, CDR2 SVGEGT. The CDR3 consists of 19 residues. The CDR3 sequence: CASSYVFGSGQGREETQYF. CDR3 sequence (DNA): TGTGCCAGCAGTTATGTTTTCGGCTCGGGGCAGGGCCGTGAAGAGACCCAGTACTTC.

This clonotype has a count of ten or more. The J gene is TRBJ1-1, the V gene TRBV18; a weak D match, TRBD1 (5 bases). From germline, CDR1 is KGHSH and CDR2 LQKENI. The CDR3 extends over 16 amino acids. V shed 0 bases and J shed 1 base, with 12 bases lying between them. Here the CDR3 reads CASSPPNSGQNTEAFF. The CDR3 nucleotides are TGTGCCAGCTCACCACCAAATTCAGGGCAGAACACTGAAGCTTTCTTT.

This clonotype was found a few times. V usage is TRBV12-3 or TRBV12-4 and J usage is TRBJ1-3; a weak D match, TRBD1 (5 bases). The CDR3 is made up of 12 amino acids. The ends were cut back, 5 bases at V and 4 bases at J, with 6 bases in the middle. This chain's CDR3 is CASSNRGNTIYF. The DNA for the CDR3 is TGTGCCAGCAGTAACAGGGGAAACACCATATATTTT.

The chain uses TRBV11-1 and TRBJ1-1; tentative D call: TRBD1 (5 bases). Germline V lookup: CDR1 SGHAT, CDR2 FQDESV (reference sequence). The V end lost 1 base, the J end lost 1 base, and 16 bases lay between the germline ends. The CDR3 is 17 amino acids. As DNA, the CDR3 is TGTGCCAGCAGCTTAGGAGTTTGGGGCGGCCGGAACACTGAAGCTTTCTTT. Its protein product is CASSLGVWGGRNTEAFF.

This clonotype was seen ten or more times. The V call is TRBV7-9, the J call TRBJ1-5, with a weak D call TRBD1 (5 bases). The CDR3 loop spans 15 amino acids. The V and J ends lost 1 base and 7 bases respectively, with 14 bases between them. Germline V gene lookup returns CDR1 SEHNR and CDR2 FQNEAQ (reference sequence). The CDR3 is CASSLDWTNRQPQHF. Here the CDR3 DNA reads TGTGCCAGCAGCTTAGATTGGACAAACAGGCAGCCCCAGCATTTT.

The table lists this clonotype with many counts. The V call is TRBV12-3 or TRBV12-4, the J call TRBJ1-1, with a tentative D call TRBD1 (5 bases). Trimming shortened V by 3 bases and J by 8 bases, and 16 bases separated the two germline ends. CDR3 size: 14 residues. The CDR3 here is CASSFSIRHREAFF. CDR3 nucleotides: TGTGCCAGCAGTTTTTCGATTCGCCACAGGGAAGCTTTCTTT.

This clonotype was found many times. The chain carries TRBV7-6 and TRBJ1-4, with D tentatively TRBD1 (6 bases). This CDR3 has 16 residues. Trimming took 4 bases from V and 4 from J, leaving 16 bases between them. CDR1 and CDR2 from the germline V gene are SGHVS and FNYEAQ. The CDR3 reads CASSSLRGRINEKLFF. The CDR3 nucleotides read TGTGCCAGCAGCTCCCTCAGGGGACGGATTAATGAAAAACTGTTTTTT.

This clonotype was recorded many times. J is TRBJ1-1 and V is TRBV29-1; the D is unclear. CDR1 and CDR2 from the germline V gene are SQVTM and ANQGSEA. Trimming cost V 6 bases and J 0 bases, with 11 bases left between them. CDR3 length: 13 residues. The CDR3 loop reads CSVEITVNTEAFF. The CDR3 nucleotides are TGCAGCGTGGAAATAACAGTGAACACTGAAGCTTTCTTT.

This sequence joins TRBV20-1 and TRBJ1-5, with 7 bases that match TRBD1. Germline V gives CDR1 DFQATT, CDR2 SNEGSKA (reference sequence). The CDR3 consists of 14 residues. The V gene end was trimmed by 5 bases and the J gene end by 0 bases; junction bases not matched to a gene: 4. The CDR3 DNA follows: TGCAGTGCTTTACAGGGGAATAGCAATCAGCCCCAGCATTTT. Residues: CSALQGNSNQPQHF.

This clonotype was seen only a few times. The genes are TRBV6-5 and TRBJ2-4; the D gene is possibly TRBD2 (6 bases). The V and J ends lost 2 bases and 0 bases respectively, with 14 bases between them. The CDR3 is 17 residues long. Germline values: CDR1 MNHEY, CDR2 SVGAGI. The CDR3 spells CASSYRRDSIAKNIQYF. The CDR3, as DNA: TGTGCCAGCAGTTACCGACGGGACTCCATAGCCAAAAACATTCAGTACTTC.

This clonotype was counted ten times or more. The chain is built from TRBV9 and TRBJ2-3, with D maybe TRBD1 (5 bases). Germline loops: CDR1 SGDLS, CDR2 YYNGEE. The CDR3 loop spans 14 amino acids. Trimming removed 2 bases at V and 2 bases at J, with 9 bases between. CDR3 DNA sequence: TGTGCCAGCAGCGTGACAGAGGACACAGATACGCAGTATTTT. Translating it yields CASSVTEDTDTQYF. Based on the CDR3 plus reference TRBV9 and TRBJ2-3, the full variable domain is DSGVTQTPKHLITATGQRVTLRCSPRSGDLSVYWYQQSLDQGLQFLIQYYNGEERAKGNILERFSAQQFPDLHSELNLSSLELGDSALYFCASSVTEDTDTQYFGPGTRLTVL.

This chain joins TRBV4-2 and TRBJ2-7; 9 bases align to TRBD2. The CDR3 runs to 19 residues. J gave up 6 bases and V 2 bases, and 20 bases lay outside the gene matches. Germline V gives CDR1 LGHNA, CDR2 YNFKEQ. In nucleotides, the CDR3 is TGTGCCAGCAGCCAAATGGGACTAGCCGGGGAAGGACCCTTACCCGAGCAGTACTTC. This sequence encodes CASSQMGLAGEGPLPEQYF.

This chain connects TRBV6-2 or TRBV6-3 to TRBJ1-5; TRBD1 matches 11 bases. V gave up 5 bases and J gave up 4 bases; unmatched junction bases: 10. CDR3 length: 17 amino acids. The germline V gene has CDR1 MNHEY and CDR2 SVGEGT. CDR3 protein: CASSHNSGTGGNQPQHF. In nucleotides, the CDR3 is TGTGCCAGCAGTCATAATTCCGGGACAGGGGGAAATCAGCCCCAGCATTTT.